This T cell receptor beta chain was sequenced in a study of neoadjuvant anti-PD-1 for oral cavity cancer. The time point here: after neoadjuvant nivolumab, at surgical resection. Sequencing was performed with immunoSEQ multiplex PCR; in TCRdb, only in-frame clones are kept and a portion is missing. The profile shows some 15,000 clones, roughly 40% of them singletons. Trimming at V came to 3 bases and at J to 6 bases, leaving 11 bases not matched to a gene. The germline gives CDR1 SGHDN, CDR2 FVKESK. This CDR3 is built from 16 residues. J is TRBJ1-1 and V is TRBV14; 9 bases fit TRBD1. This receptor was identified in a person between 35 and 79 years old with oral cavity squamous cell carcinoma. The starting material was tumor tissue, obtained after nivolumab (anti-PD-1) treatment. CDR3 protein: CASSHGDRGYQAEAFF. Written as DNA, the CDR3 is TGTGCCAGCAGCCATGGTGACAGGGGGTATCAGGCTGAAGCTTTCTTT.